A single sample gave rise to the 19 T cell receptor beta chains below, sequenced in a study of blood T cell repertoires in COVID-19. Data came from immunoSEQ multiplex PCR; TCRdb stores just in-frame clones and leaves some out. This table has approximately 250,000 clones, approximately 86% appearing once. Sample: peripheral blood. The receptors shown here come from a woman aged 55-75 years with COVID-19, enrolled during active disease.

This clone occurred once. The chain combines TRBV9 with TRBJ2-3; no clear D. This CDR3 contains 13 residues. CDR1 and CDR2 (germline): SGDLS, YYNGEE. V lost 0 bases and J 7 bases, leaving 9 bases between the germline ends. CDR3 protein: CASSVEAAYTQYF. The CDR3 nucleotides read TGTGCCAGCAGCGTAGAGGCGGCATATACGCAGTATTTT.

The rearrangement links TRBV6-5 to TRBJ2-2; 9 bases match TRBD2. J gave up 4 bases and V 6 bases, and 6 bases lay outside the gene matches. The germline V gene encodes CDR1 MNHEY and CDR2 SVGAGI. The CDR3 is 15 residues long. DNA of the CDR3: TGTGCCAGCAGGCCACGACTAGCGGCCACCGGGGAGCTGTTTTTT. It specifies CASRPRLAATGELFF.

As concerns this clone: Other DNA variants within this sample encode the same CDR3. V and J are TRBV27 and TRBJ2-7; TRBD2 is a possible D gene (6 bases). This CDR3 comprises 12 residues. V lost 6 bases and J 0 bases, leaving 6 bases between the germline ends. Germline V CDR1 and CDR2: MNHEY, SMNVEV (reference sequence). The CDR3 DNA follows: TGTGCCAGCAGCGGGGGCTCCTACGAGCAGTACTTC. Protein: CASSGGSYEQYF.

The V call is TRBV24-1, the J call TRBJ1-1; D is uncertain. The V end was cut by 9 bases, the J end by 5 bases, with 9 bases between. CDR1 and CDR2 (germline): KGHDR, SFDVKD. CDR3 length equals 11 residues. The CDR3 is CATDPGTEAFF. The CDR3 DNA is TGTGCCACCGATCCGGGTACTGAAGCTTTCTTT.

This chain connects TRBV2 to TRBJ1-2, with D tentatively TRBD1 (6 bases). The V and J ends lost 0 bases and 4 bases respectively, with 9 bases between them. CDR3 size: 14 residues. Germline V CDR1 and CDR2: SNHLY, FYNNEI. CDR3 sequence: CASSEARGIYGYTF. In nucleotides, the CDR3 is TGTGCCAGCAGTGAAGCGAGGGGGATCTATGGCTACACCTTC.

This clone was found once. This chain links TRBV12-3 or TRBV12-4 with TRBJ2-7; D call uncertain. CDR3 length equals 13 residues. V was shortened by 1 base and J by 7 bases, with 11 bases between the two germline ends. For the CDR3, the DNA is TGTGCCAGCAGTTTAGGTATCTTCGGGGAGCAGTACTTC. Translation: CASSLGIFGEQYF.

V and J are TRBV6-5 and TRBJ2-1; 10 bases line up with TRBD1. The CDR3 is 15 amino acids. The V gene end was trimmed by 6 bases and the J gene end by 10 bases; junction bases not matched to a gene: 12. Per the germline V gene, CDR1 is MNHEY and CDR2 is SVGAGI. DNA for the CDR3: TGTGCCAGCAGAGCTCGGGACAGGGGAACAGGGGAGCAGTTCTTC. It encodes CASRARDRGTGEQFF.

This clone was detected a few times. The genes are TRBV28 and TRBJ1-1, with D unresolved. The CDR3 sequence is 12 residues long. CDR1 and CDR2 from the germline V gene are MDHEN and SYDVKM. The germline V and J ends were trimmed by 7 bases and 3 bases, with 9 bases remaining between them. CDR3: CASTRRYTEAFF. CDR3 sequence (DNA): TGTGCCAGCACACGCAGGTACACTGAAGCTTTCTTT.

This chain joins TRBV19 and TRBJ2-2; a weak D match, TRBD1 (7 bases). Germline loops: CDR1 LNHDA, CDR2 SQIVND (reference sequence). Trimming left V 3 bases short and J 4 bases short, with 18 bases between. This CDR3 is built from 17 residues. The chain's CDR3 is CASSMIRRGRGTGELFF. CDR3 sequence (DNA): TGTGCCAGTAGTATGATTCGGAGGGGGCGAGGCACCGGGGAGCTGTTTTTT.

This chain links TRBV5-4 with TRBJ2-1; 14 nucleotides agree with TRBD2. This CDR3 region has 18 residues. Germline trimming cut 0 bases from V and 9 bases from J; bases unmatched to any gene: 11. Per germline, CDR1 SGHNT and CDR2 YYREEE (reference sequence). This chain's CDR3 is CASSLVPPGLAGVGEQFF. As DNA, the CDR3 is TGTGCCAGCAGCTTGGTACCACCGGGACTAGCGGGAGTGGGTGAGCAGTTCTTC.

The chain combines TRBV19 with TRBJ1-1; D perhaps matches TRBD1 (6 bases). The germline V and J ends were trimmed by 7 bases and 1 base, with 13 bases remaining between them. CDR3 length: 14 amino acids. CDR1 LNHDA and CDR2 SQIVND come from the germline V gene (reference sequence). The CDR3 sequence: CASIYGQSNTEAFF. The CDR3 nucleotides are TGTGCCAGTATTTACGGACAGTCGAACACTGAAGCTTTCTTT. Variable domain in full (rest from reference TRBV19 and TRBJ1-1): DGGITQSPKYLFRKEGQNVTLSCEQNLNHDAMYWYRQDPGQGLRLIYYSQIVNDFQKGDIAEGYSVSREKKESFPLTVTSAQKNPTAFYLCASIYGQSNTEAFFGQGTRLTVV.

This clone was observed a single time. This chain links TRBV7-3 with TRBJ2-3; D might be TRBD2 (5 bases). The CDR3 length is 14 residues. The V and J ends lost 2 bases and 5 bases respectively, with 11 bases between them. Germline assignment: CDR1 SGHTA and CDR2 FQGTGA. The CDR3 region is CASSLGRVGDTQYF. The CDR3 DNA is TGTGCCAGCAGCTTAGGGAGAGTAGGAGATACGCAGTATTTT.

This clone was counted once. CDR3 region: CASSLGTSGRATGELFF. The CDR3 nucleotides are TGTGCCAGCAGTTTAGGAACTAGCGGGAGGGCCACCGGGGAGCTGTTTTTT. This chain joins TRBV28 and TRBJ2-2, with 13 bases aligning to TRBD2. The ends lost 2 bases at V and 4 bases at J; junction bases unmatched: 4. This CDR3 has 17 amino acids. Germline CDR1 is MDHEN and CDR2 is SYDVKM. The variable domain in full, completed from reference TRBV28 and TRBJ2-2, reads DVKVTQSSRYLVKRTGEKVFLECVQDMDHENMFWYRQDPGLGLRLIYFSYDVKMKEKGDIPEGYSVSREKKERFSLILESASTNQTSMYLCASSLGTSGRATGELFFGEGSRLTVL.

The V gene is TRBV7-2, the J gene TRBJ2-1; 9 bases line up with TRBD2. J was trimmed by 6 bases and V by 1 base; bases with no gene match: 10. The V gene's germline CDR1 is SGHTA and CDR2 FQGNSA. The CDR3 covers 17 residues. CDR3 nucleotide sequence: TGTGCCAGCAGCTTAGTTGGGGCTAGCGGGATGGGCAATGAGCAGTTCTTC. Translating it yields CASSLVGASGMGNEQFF.

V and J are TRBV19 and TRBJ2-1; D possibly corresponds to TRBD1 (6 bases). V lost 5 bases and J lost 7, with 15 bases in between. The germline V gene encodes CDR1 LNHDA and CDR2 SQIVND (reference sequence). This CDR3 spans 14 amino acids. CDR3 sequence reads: CASSSLTGTNEQFF. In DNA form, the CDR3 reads TGTGCCAGTAGTTCCCTTACAGGGACGAATGAGCAGTTCTTC. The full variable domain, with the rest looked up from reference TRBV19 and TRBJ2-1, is DGGITQSPKYLFRKEGQNVTLSCEQNLNHDAMYWYRQDPGQGLRLIYYSQIVNDFQKGDIAEGYSVSREKKESFPLTVTSAQKNPTAFYLCASSSLTGTNEQFFGPGTRLTVL.

This CDR3 is CASSPPGRYGYTF. In nucleotides, the CDR3 is TGTGCCAGCAGCCCACCGGGGAGATATGGCTACACCTTC. V usage is TRBV4-2 and J usage is TRBJ1-2; D uncertain. Germline V gene data show CDR1 as LGHNA and CDR2 as YNFKEQ. Trimming stripped 4 bases from V and 5 bases from J, with 11 bases between. This CDR3 is 13 amino acids long.

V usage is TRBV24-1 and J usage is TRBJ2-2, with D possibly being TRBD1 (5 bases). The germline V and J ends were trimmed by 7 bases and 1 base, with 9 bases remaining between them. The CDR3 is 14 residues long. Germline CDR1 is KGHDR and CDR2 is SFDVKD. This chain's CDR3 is CATRSDRNTGELFF. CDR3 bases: TGTGCCACCAGATCAGACAGGAACACCGGGGAGCTGTTTTTT.

This chain's CDR3 is CASAWQGRNTEAFF. CDR3 nucleotide sequence: TGTGCCAGCGCCTGGCAGGGAAGGAACACTGAAGCTTTCTTT. The V and J genes are TRBV27 and TRBJ1-1; D possibly corresponds to TRBD1 (5 bases). The V end lost 8 bases, the J end lost 1 base, and 14 bases lay between the germline ends. The CDR3 is 14 residues long. Germline V gene lookup returns CDR1 MNHEY and CDR2 SMNVEV (reference sequence).

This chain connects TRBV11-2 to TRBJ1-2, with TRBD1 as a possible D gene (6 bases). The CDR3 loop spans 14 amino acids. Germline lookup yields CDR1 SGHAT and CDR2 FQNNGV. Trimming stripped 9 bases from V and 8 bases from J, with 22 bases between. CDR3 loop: CASHGQYARGGYTF. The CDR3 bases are TGTGCCAGTCACGGACAGTATGCCCGGGGAGGCTACACCTTC.